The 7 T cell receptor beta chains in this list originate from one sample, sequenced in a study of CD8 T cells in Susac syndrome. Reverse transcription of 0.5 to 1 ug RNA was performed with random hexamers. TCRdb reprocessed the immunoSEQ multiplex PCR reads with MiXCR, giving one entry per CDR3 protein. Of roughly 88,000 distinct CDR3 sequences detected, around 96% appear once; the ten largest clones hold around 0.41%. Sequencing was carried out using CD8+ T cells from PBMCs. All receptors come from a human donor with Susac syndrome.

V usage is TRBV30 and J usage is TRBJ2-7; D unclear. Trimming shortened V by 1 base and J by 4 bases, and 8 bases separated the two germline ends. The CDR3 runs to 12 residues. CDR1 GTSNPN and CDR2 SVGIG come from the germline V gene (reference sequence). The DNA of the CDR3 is TGTGCCTGGAGTGCCGATTCTTACGAGCAGTACTTC. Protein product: CAWSADSYEQYF. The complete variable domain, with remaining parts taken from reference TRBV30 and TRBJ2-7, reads SQTIHQWPATLVQPVGSPLSLECTVEGTSNPNLYWYRQAAGRGLQLLFYSVGIGQISSEVPQNLSASRPQDRQFILSSKKLLLSDSGFYLCAWSADSYEQYFGPGTRLTVT.

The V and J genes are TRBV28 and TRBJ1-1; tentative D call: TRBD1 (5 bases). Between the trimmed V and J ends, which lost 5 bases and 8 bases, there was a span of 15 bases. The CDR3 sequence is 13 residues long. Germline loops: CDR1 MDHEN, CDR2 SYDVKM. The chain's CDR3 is CASSPPGTLEAFF. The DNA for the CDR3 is TGTGCCAGCAGTCCCCCCGGGACGCTAGAAGCTTTCTTT.

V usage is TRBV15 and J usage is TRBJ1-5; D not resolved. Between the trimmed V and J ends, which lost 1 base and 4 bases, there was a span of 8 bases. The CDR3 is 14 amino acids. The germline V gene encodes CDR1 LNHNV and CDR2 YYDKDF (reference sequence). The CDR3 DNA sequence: TGTGCCACCAGCAGAGCGTCGGGGAATCAGCCCCAGCATTTT. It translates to CATSRASGNQPQHF.

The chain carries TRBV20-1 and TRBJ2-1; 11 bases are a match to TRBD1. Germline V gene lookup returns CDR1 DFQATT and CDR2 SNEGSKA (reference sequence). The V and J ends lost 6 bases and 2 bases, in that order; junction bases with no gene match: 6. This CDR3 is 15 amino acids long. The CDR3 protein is CSATGQGDPYNEQFF. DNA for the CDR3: TGCAGTGCCACGGGACAGGGGGATCCCTACAATGAGCAGTTCTTC.

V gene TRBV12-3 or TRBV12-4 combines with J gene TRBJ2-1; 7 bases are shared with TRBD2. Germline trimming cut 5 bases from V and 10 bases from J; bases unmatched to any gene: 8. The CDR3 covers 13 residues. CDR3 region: CASSPGPAGEQFF. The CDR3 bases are TGTGCCAGCAGTCCCGGGCCAGCGGGAGAGCAGTTCTTC.

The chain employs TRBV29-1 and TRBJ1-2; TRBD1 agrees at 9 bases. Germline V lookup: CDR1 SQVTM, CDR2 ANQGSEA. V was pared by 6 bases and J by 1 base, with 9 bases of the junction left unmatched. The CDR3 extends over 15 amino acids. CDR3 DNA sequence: TGCAGCGTGCCCGGGACAGGGCTCATTAACTATGGCTACACCTTC. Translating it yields CSVPGTGLINYGYTF. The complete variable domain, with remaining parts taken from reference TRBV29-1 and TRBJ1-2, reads SAVISQKPSRDICQRGTSLTIQCQVDSQVTMMFWYRQQPGQSLTLIATANQGSEATYESGFVIDKFPISRPNLTFSTLTVSNMSPEDSSIYLCSVPGTGLINYGYTFGSGTRLTVV.

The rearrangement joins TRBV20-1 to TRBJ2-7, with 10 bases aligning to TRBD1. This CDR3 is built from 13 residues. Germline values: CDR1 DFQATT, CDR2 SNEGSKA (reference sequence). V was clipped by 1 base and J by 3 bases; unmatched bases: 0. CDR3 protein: CSARGTGGYEQYF. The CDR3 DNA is TGCAGTGCTAGAGGGACAGGGGGCTACGAGCAGTACTTC.